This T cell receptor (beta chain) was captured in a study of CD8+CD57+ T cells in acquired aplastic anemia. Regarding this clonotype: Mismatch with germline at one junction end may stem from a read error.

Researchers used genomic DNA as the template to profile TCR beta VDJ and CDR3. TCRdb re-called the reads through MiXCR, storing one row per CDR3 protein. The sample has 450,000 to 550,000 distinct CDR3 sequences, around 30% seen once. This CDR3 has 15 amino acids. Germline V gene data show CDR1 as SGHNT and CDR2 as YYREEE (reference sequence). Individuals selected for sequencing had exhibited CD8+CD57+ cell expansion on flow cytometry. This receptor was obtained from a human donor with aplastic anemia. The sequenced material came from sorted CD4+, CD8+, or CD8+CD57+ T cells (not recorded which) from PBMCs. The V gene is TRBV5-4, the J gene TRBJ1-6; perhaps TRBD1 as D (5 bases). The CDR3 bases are TGTGCCAGCAGCTCCGCAGTAGGGGATAATCCACCCCTCCACTTT. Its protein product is CASSSAVGDNPPLHF.